The T cell receptor beta chain under discussion was sequenced for a study of blood T cell repertoires in COVID-19. Original methodology: Reference gene primer amplification yielded estimated nucleated cell counts. The data were produced by immunoSEQ multiplex PCR, yet TCRdb's version contains in-frame clones alone and is incomplete. V and J calls and clone size follow that table, whereas D and trimming were derived from the DNA. Here the sample spans roughly 70,000 clones, about four fifths being singletons. Germline V CDR1 and CDR2: LNHDA, SQIVND (reference sequence). The CDR3 totals 14 residues. V lost 3 bases, J lost 7 bases, and 6 bases stayed unmatched.

This clonotype originated in a man between 65 and 85 years old who had recovered from COVID-19. The chain recombines TRBV19 with TRBJ1-5; 7 bases align to TRBD1. Sequenced material: peripheral blood. The CDR3, as DNA: TGTGCCAGTAGTATCGACAGGGTAGGGCAGCCCCAGCATTTT. Protein sequence: CASSIDRVGQPQHF.